The 29 T cell receptor beta chains below come from one sample, sequenced in a study of blood T cell repertoires in COVID-19. Repertoires were generated with immunoSEQ multiplex PCR, while TCRdb's copy carries only in-frame clones and drops some. The table lists 75,000 to 95,000 clones, approximately 87% of them singletons. The sequencing input was peripheral blood. The receptor source for this set is a human donor in a cohort sampled during active COVID-19.

The J gene is TRBJ2-3, the V gene TRBV7-9; TRBD2 agrees at 12 bases. CDR1 is SEHNR, CDR2 FQNEAQ, per germline (reference sequence). Trimming removed 5 bases from V and 4 bases from J; junction bases left unmatched: 16. The CDR3 is 19 residues long. The CDR3 protein is CASSPGGGLAGRRPDTQYF. Written as DNA, the CDR3 is TGTGCCAGCAGCCCAGGCGGGGGACTAGCGGGCCGACGCCCAGATACGCAGTATTTT. Combining the CDR3 with reference TRBV7-9 and TRBJ2-3 gives the whole variable domain DTGVSQNPRHKITKRGQNVTFRCDPISEHNRLYWYRQTLGQGPEFLTYFQNEAQLEKSRLLSDRFSAERPKGSFSTLEIQRTEQGDSAMYLCASSPGGGLAGRRPDTQYFGPGTRLTVL.

V gene TRBV27 combines with J gene TRBJ2-7; 7 nucleotides align to TRBD2. This CDR3 contains 13 residues. The junction had 9 bases not matched to a gene; V was cut back by 7 bases and J by 6 bases. The germline V gene encodes CDR1 MNHEY and CDR2 SMNVEV (reference sequence). CDR3 in DNA: TGTGCCAGCATGAGGGAGGGAATCTCCGAGCAGTACTTC. Translation gives CASMREGISEQYF.

This chain connects TRBV7-3 to TRBJ2-2, with D possibly TRBD2 on 6 matching bases. The CDR3 runs 16 residues. Per the germline V gene, CDR1 is SGHTA and CDR2 is FQGTGA. The ends were cut back, 4 bases at V and 0 bases at J, with 12 bases in the middle. CDR3 amino acids: CASSSLASANTGELFF. For the CDR3, the DNA is TGTGCCAGCAGCTCCTTGGCTAGCGCGAACACCGGGGAGCTGTTTTTT.

The table lists this clone with a few counts. The J gene is TRBJ2-3, the V gene TRBV6-5; 7 nucleotides align to TRBD1. The CDR3 is made up of 14 amino acids. CDR1 is MNHEY, CDR2 SVGAGI, per germline. After removal of 8 bases from V and 4 bases from J, the junction contained 9 bases not matched to a gene. CDR3 residues: CASRQGHNPDTQYF. The DNA of the CDR3 is TGTGCCAGCCGACAGGGACACAATCCAGATACGCAGTATTTT.

The CDR3 reads CASSFSGQGSDQPQHF. In DNA, the CDR3 is TGTGCCAGCAGTTTTTCGGGACAGGGGTCGGATCAGCCCCAGCATTTT. The genes are TRBV28 and TRBJ1-5, with 10 nucleotides matching TRBD1. Germline CDR1 MDHEN, CDR2 SYDVKM. V was pared by 3 bases and J by 5 bases, with 7 bases of the junction left unmatched. The CDR3 is made up of 16 amino acids.

This sequence joins TRBV4-1 and TRBJ2-7; 9 bases map to TRBD1. J was trimmed by 3 bases and V by 0 bases; bases with no gene match: 9. This CDR3 comprises 17 residues. Germline CDR1 and CDR2: MGHRA and YSYEKL. CDR3 DNA sequence: TGCGCCAGCAGCCAAGATCAGGGGACAGGGCCCTACTACGAGCAGTACTTC. This sequence encodes CASSQDQGTGPYYEQYF.

This sequence joins TRBV27 and TRBJ1-1, with 7 bases matching TRBD1. V lost 7 bases to trimming and J lost 1 base; unmatched junction nucleotides: 9. The germline V gene encodes CDR1 MNHEY and CDR2 SMNVEV (reference sequence). This CDR3 has 15 amino acids. Written as DNA, the CDR3 is TGTGCCAGCACCTTAACCGGGACAGCGAACACTGAAGCTTTCTTT. Protein sequence: CASTLTGTANTEAFF.

CDR3 in amino acids: CASSLTSGSAGEQFF. Here the CDR3 DNA reads TGCGCCAGCAGCTTAACTAGCGGGAGTGCGGGTGAGCAGTTCTTC. The V gene is TRBV5-1, the J gene TRBJ2-1; 11 bases match TRBD2. V was clipped by 2 bases and J by 9 bases; unmatched bases: 7. Germline V gives CDR1 SGHRS, CDR2 YFSETQ. The CDR3 spans 15 residues. Full variable domain (missing parts from reference TRBV5-1 and TRBJ2-1): KAGVTQTPRYLIKTRGQQVTLSCSPISGHRSVSWYQQTPGQGLQFLFEYFSETQRNKGNFPGRFSGRQFSNSRSEMNVSTLELGDSALYLCASSLTSGSAGEQFFGPGTRLTVL.

The V and J genes are TRBV4-1 and TRBJ2-1; 10 nucleotides align to TRBD2. Germline CDR1 and CDR2: MGHRA and YSYEKL. The CDR3 runs 15 residues. V lost 4 bases and J lost 5; bases outside the gene matches: 5. In nucleotides, the CDR3 is TGCGCCAGCAGCCCACTAGCGGGGATCAACAATGAGCAGTTCTTC. It specifies CASSPLAGINNEQFF.

The DNA for the CDR3 is TGTGCCAGCTCACCAGCCTCCCGGGACGTTGGGGGGGGGCAGTTCTTC. Translation: CASSPASRDVGGGQFF. The chain joins TRBV18 to TRBJ2-1; 7 bases are a match to TRBD2. The CDR3 contains 16 residues. The germline CDR1 and CDR2 sequences are KGHSH and LQKENI. The trim removed 2 bases at V and 12 bases at J, leaving 16 bases unmatched.

This clone turned up a few times. This chain connects TRBV4-1 to TRBJ2-7; D is unclear. Deletions cut 2 bases from V and 6 bases from J, with 14 bases between. This CDR3 comprises 14 residues. Germline-derived CDR1 and CDR2 are MGHRA and YSYEKL. As DNA, the CDR3 is TGCGCCAGCAGCCAACCTGAATTAAGAGGCGAGCAGTACTTC. Protein product: CASSQPELRGEQYF.

The chain uses TRBV30 and TRBJ2-1, with a weak D call TRBD1 (6 bases). CDR1 and CDR2 (germline): GTSNPN, SVGIG (reference sequence). Trimming removed 2 bases from V and 0 bases from J, with 8 bases in between. This CDR3 has 14 residues. This chain's CDR3 is CAWSLGGSYNEQFF. For the CDR3, the DNA is TGTGCCTGGAGTCTAGGGGGCTCCTACAATGAGCAGTTCTTC.

The rearrangement links TRBV27 to TRBJ1-5; maybe TRBD1 (6 bases). CDR1 is MNHEY and CDR2 is SMNVEV in the germline V gene (reference sequence). CDR3 length equals 19 residues. The germline V and J ends were trimmed by 2 bases and 0 bases, with 20 bases remaining between them. This chain's CDR3 is CASSLTAGAPRHSNQPQHF. The CDR3 bases are TGTGCCAGCAGTTTAACCGCAGGGGCCCCGCGACATAGCAATCAGCCCCAGCATTTT.

The chain employs TRBV5-1 and TRBJ2-1; a weak D match, TRBD2 (5 bases). Germline V gives CDR1 SGHRS, CDR2 YFSETQ. V was trimmed by 4 bases and J by 0 bases, leaving 14 bases between them. The CDR3 extends over 16 amino acids. Here the CDR3 reads CASSPSFRGSYNEQFF. The CDR3, as DNA: TGCGCCAGCAGCCCTAGCTTCCGGGGCTCCTACAATGAGCAGTTCTTC. Full variable domain (outside the CDR3, taken from reference TRBV5-1 and TRBJ2-1): KAGVTQTPRYLIKTRGQQVTLSCSPISGHRSVSWYQQTPGQGLQFLFEYFSETQRNKGNFPGRFSGRQFSNSRSEMNVSTLELGDSALYLCASSPSFRGSYNEQFFGPGTRLTVL.

The chain couples TRBV5-1 to TRBJ2-1; 9 bases are a match to TRBD2. V was pared by 2 bases and J by 8 bases, with 8 bases of the junction left unmatched. The germline gives CDR1 SGHRS, CDR2 YFSETQ. This CDR3 region has 15 residues. The chain's CDR3 is CASSFRLAAGDEQFF. Here the CDR3 DNA reads TGCGCCAGCAGCTTCCGACTAGCGGCGGGGGATGAGCAGTTCTTC. The whole variable domain, remainder taken from reference TRBV5-1 and TRBJ2-1, is KAGVTQTPRYLIKTRGQQVTLSCSPISGHRSVSWYQQTPGQGLQFLFEYFSETQRNKGNFPGRFSGRQFSNSRSEMNVSTLELGDSALYLCASSFRLAAGDEQFFGPGTRLTVL.

The chain uses TRBV7-3 and TRBJ2-7, with TRBD2 matching over 7 bases. Germline loops: CDR1 SGHTA, CDR2 FQGTGA. V gave up 5 bases and J gave up 0 bases; unmatched junction bases: 10. The CDR3 has 16 residues. The DNA of the CDR3 is TGTGCCAGCAGCCCCCTCGGGAAGCGGGGCTCCTACGAGCAGTACTTC. Protein sequence: CASSPLGKRGSYEQYF.

The chain links TRBV27 to TRBJ1-1, with D tentatively TRBD1 (5 bases). The CDR3 contains 13 residues. With 6 bases removed from V and 1 base from J, the gap between germline ends came to 9 bases. Germline loops: CDR1 MNHEY, CDR2 SMNVEV (reference sequence). CDR3 coding DNA: TGTGCCAGCAGCCCTACAGGGAACACTGAAGCTTTCTTT. It encodes CASSPTGNTEAFF.

Here the CDR3 reads CASSSLRQGDEQFF. The CDR3 DNA is TGTGCCAGCAGCTCCCTTCGACAGGGGGATGAGCAGTTCTTC. The chain has TRBV11-3 and TRBJ2-1; 9 bases line up with TRBD1. Germline V gives CDR1 SGHNT, CDR2 YENEEA. The CDR3 contains 14 residues. V gave up 4 bases and J gave up 8 bases; unmatched junction bases: 6.

The gene calls are TRBV7-3 and TRBJ2-3; 8 nucleotides match TRBD2. V was pared by 5 bases and J by 3 bases, with 4 bases of the junction left unmatched. The CDR3 is 14 residues long. Germline CDR1 and CDR2: SGHTA and FQGTGA. CDR3 nucleotide sequence: TGTGCCAGCAGCCTGGGACTAGGAACAGATACGCAGTATTTT. Its protein is CASSLGLGTDTQYF.

The V gene is TRBV6-2 or TRBV6-3, the J gene TRBJ1-2, with no clear D. The CDR3 contains 14 residues. V gave up 5 bases and J gave up 4 bases, with 14 bases separating them. Looked up from germline, CDR1 is MNHEY and CDR2 is SVGEGT. CDR3 nucleotide sequence: TGTGCCAGCAGTAAGCCGGCCGGAGGCTATGGCTACACCTTC. Amino acid sequence: CASSKPAGGYGYTF.

The chain employs TRBV4-2 and TRBJ2-1; possible D gene TRBD2, 5 bases. The CDR3 has 13 residues. Germline CDR1 and CDR2: LGHNA and YNFKEQ. V was cut by 4 bases and J by 7 bases, with 11 bases left in between. The DNA of the CDR3 is TGTGCCAGCAGCCTCTTAGCGTGGAATGAGCAGTTCTTC. It translates to CASSLLAWNEQFF.

J is TRBJ2-1 and V is TRBV29-1, with 13 bases that match TRBD2. J lost 3 bases, V lost 6 bases, and 2 bases had no gene match. Germline V lookup: CDR1 SQVTM, CDR2 ANQGSEA. CDR3 length: 14 residues. CDR3 in DNA: TGCAGCGTAAGGACTAGCGGGGGCTACAATGAGCAGTTCTTC. Protein: CSVRTSGGYNEQFF.

V usage is TRBV9 and J usage is TRBJ1-5, with TRBD1 identical over 8 bases. This CDR3 region has 14 residues. J gave up 6 bases and V 4 bases, and 6 bases lay outside the gene matches. The germline V gene encodes CDR1 SGDLS and CDR2 YYNGEE. The CDR3 region has the DNA TGTGCCAGCAGCCCCGACAGGGGAGCTCAGCCCCAGCATTTT. Translating it yields CASSPDRGAQPQHF.

This chain's CDR3 is CASSWGDRLTDTQYF. CDR3 sequence (DNA): TGTGCCAGTAGTTGGGGGGACAGACTAACAGATACGCAGTATTTT. The chain joins TRBV19 to TRBJ2-3; D is possibly TRBD1 (7 bases). The CDR3 is 15 amino acids. The V end lost 5 bases, the J end lost 3 bases, and 15 bases lay between the germline ends. Germline V gene data show CDR1 as LNHDA and CDR2 as SQIVND (reference sequence).

The chain is built from TRBV5-1 and TRBJ1-1; D gene unclear. Per the germline V gene, CDR1 is SGHRS and CDR2 is YFSETQ. The CDR3 sequence is 14 residues long. The V end was cut by 2 bases, the J end by 1 base, with 9 bases between. CDR3 protein: CASSFEGSNTEAFF. The CDR3 region has the DNA TGCGCCAGCAGCTTTGAGGGATCGAACACTGAAGCTTTCTTT.

The rearrangement uses TRBV15 and TRBJ2-2; 10 bases agree with TRBD2. The CDR3 length is 19 residues. Germline lookup yields CDR1 LNHNV and CDR2 YYDKDF (reference sequence). V was clipped by 0 bases and J by 4 bases; unmatched bases: 11. CDR3: CATSRDFLAGDLFTGELFF. As DNA, the CDR3 is TGTGCCACCAGCAGAGATTTTCTAGCGGGAGACTTGTTCACCGGGGAGCTGTTTTTT.

This rearrangement joins TRBV28 to TRBJ1-2; D is unresolved. V lost 6 bases to trimming and J lost 5 bases, with 10 bases between them. Germline assignment: CDR1 MDHEN and CDR2 SYDVKM. The CDR3 length is 12 residues. Written as DNA, the CDR3 is TGTGCCAGCAGGACCCAGGAATATGGCTACACCTTC. Encoded protein: CASRTQEYGYTF.

The chain links TRBV18 to TRBJ1-1; tentatively, D is TRBD1 (5 bases). The CDR3 is made up of 17 amino acids. The ends were cut back, 2 bases at V and 1 base at J, with 17 bases in the middle. The germline gives CDR1 KGHSH, CDR2 LQKENI. The DNA of the CDR3 is TGTGCCAGCTCACCATCTCTCCAGGGCAGGCGGAACACTGAAGCTTTCTTT. Translating gives CASSPSLQGRRNTEAFF.

CDR3 coding DNA: TGTGCCAGCAGCTTAAATGTTCCCCTCGCAGGGCGGAATGAAGCTTTCTTT. This gives the protein CASSLNVPLAGRNEAFF. The V and J genes are TRBV7-3 and TRBJ1-1; a possible D gene is TRBD1 (5 bases). The CDR3 totals 17 residues. V was shortened by 1 base and J by 7 bases, with 22 bases between the two germline ends. Germline CDR1 is SGHTA and CDR2 is FQGTGA.